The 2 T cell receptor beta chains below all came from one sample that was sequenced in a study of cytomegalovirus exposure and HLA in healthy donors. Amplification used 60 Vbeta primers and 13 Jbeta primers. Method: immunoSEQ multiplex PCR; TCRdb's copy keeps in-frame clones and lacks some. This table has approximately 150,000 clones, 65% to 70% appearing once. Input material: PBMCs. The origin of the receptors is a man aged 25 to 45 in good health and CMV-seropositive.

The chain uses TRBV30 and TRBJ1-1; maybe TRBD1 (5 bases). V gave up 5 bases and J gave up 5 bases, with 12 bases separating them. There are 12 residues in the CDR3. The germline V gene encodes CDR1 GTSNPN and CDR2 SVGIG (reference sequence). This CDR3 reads CAWGGWGTEAFF. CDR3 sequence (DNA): TGTGCCTGGGGGGGGTGGGGGACTGAAGCTTTCTTT.

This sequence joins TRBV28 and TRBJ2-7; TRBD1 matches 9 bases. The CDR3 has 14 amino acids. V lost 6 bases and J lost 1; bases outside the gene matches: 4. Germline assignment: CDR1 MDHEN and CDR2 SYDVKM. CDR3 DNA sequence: TGTGCCAGCAGGGGACAGGGATGGTCCTACGAGCAGTACTTC. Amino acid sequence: CASRGQGWSYEQYF.